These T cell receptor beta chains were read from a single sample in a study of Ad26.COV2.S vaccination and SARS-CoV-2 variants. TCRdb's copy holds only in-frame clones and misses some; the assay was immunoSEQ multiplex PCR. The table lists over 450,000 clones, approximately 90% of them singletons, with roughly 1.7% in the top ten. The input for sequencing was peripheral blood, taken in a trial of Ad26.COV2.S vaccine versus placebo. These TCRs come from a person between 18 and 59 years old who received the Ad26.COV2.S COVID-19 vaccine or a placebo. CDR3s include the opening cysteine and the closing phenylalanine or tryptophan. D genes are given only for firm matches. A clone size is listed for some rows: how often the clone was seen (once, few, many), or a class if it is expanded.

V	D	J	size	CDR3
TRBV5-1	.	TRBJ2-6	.	CASSHVYTGANVLTF
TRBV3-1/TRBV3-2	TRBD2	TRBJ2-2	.	CASRSGLAGAGELFF
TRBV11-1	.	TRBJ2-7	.	CASSLIDYEQYF
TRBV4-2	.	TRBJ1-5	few	CASSQEESGVDQPQHF
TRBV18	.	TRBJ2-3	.	CASSPPAQAPDTQYF
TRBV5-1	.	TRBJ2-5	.	CASSRGDGGREETQYF
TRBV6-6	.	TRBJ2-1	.	CASSNILPYNEQFF
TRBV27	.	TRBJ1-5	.	CASSLAASNQPQHF
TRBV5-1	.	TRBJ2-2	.	CASSPAGGTRGELFF
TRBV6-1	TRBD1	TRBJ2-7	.	CASSESGQVWSVEQYF
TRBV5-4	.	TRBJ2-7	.	CASSSGTYEQYF
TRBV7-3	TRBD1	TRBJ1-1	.	CASSSQTGWNTEAFF
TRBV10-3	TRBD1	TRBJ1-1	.	CAISTDRDTEAFF
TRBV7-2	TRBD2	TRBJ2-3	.	CASSLAGLAGARADTQYF
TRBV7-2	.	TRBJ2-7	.	CASSFTVSGYEQYF
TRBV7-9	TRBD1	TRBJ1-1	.	CASSLMTGGGTEAFF
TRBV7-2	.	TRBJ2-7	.	CASSPGPSEQYF
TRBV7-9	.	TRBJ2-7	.	CATIPEQYF
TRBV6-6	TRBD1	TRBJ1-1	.	CASSYPKTGEWTEAFF
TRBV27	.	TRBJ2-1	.	CASSLSNRNEQFF
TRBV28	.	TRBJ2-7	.	CASSDTGTLSYEQYF
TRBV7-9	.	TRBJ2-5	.	CASSFQETQYF
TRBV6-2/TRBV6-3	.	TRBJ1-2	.	CASSTDFYGYTF
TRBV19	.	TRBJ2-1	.	CASSIEIPNEQFF
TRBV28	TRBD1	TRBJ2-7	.	CASSPQDRGLHEQYF
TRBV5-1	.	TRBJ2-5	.	CASSLERGGETQYF
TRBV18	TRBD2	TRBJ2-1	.	CASSPRLAGAHNEQFF
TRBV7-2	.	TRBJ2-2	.	CASSVQGGRNTGELFF
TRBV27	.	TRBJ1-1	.	CASRFSGRNTEAFF
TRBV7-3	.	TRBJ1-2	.	CASGSGKGGYTF
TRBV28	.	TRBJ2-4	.	CASSSRGGGKNIQYF
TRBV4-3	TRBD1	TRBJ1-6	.	CASSQDTWDRVGEYNSPLHF
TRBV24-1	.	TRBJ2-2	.	CATSSYSGSGELFF
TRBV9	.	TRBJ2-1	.	CARVTGSYNEQFF
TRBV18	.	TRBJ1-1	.	CASSPPLTEAFF
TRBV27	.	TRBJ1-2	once	CASSDDRHYGYTF
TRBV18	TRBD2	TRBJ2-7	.	CASSGGLAGLHEQYF
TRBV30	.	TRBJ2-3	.	CAWSRDYSSTDTQYF
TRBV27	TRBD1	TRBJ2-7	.	CAAGAGGSAYEQYF
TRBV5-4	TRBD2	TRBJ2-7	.	CASSAGLAGVSYEQYF
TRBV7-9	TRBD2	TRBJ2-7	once	CASSLRGSSEQYF
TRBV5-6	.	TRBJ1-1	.	CASRGTHRVDTEAFF
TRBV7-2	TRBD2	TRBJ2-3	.	CASSPPGAGADTQYF
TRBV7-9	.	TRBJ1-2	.	CASSLGGDLYGYTF
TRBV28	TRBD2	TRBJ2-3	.	CASSLESASGRPDTQYF
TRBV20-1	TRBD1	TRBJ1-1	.	CSASGGQILSTEAFF
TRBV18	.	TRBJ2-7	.	CASSPLQDISYEQYF
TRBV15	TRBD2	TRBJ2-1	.	CATSGRLAGGNEQFF
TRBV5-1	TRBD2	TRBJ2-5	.	CASSLIGGKDETQYF
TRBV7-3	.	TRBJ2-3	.	CASSAYGGRTDTQYF
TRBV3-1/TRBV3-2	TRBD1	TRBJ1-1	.	CASSQGDRQTWDTEAFF
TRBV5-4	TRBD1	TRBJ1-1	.	CASSLRRTGDTEAFF